Given below is one T cell receptor (beta chain) in context. This CDR3 comprises 15 residues. V lost 1 base and J lost 2, with 12 bases in between. Germline lookup yields CDR1 SGHDT and CDR2 YYEEEE. These data belong to a study of blood T cells in healthy people across ages. A J-beta primer mix and a sample-barcoded 5' primer were used in a second PCR of roughly 7 to 12 cycles. TCRdb reprocessed the 5' RACE reads via MiXCR and lists one record per CDR3 protein. The top ten hold approximately 3.7% of the sample, which has about 800,000 distinct CDR3 sequences, approximately 25% seen once. Each sample yielded at least 5 micrograms of PBMC total RNA. These sequences were also reported in another study, on T cells of mothers and their children.

The V call is TRBV5-6, the J call TRBJ1-1, with D unresolved. The clonotype was recovered from a boy aged 10-17 years in good health. The sequencing sample was made of blood. The CDR3, as DNA: TGTGCCAGCAGCTTGCTTGCAGTTAGAAACACTGAAGCTTTCTTT. It is translated as CASSLLAVRNTEAFF.